The 22 T cell receptor beta chains below all came from one sample that was sequenced in a study of cytomegalovirus exposure and HLA in healthy donors. Both 60 Vbeta primers and 13 Jbeta primers went into the PCR. Method: immunoSEQ multiplex PCR; TCRdb's copy keeps in-frame clones and lacks some. The sample lists a few hundred thousand clones; roughly 80% were seen once. Sample: PBMCs. These receptor sequences come from a girl aged 2 to 9 in good health and CMV-seronegative.

This clone appeared a single time. The rearrangement joins TRBV5-4 to TRBJ1-4, with D perhaps TRBD1 (5 bases). This CDR3 region has 15 residues. V dropped 3 bases and J dropped 5 bases, with 14 bases sitting between them. The V gene's germline CDR1 is SGHNT and CDR2 YYREEE (reference sequence). The CDR3 sequence is CASSSFDSLNEKLFF. The CDR3 nucleotides are TGTGCCAGCAGCTCTTTCGACAGCCTAAATGAAAAACTGTTTTTT.

There are a few counts of this clone. This chain connects TRBV10-3 to TRBJ2-2; D possibly corresponds to TRBD1 (5 bases). CDR1 ENHRY and CDR2 SYGVKD come from the germline V gene. V lost 2 bases, J lost 1 base, and 20 bases lay in between. This CDR3 is built from 19 residues. Written as DNA, the CDR3 is TGTGCCATCAGTGAGGGGGCGGAAGATAAGACGCAGAACACCGGGGAGCTGTTTTTT. It translates to CAISEGAEDKTQNTGELFF.

The chain carries TRBV6-5 and TRBJ2-3; TRBD1 might be the D (6 bases). The CDR3 extends over 14 amino acids. V was clipped by 10 bases and J by 0 bases, with 14 bases between them. Germline V gene sequence: CDR1 MNHEY, CDR2 SVGAGI. CDR3 sequence (DNA): TGTGCCACACAGGGCCCCCCTAGCACAGATACGCAGTATTTT. It specifies CATQGPPSTDTQYF.

In its sample, this clone was seen once. CDR3 coding DNA: TGTGCCAGCTCACCCCCGGGACAGCGCCTTGTCGAGCAGTACTTC. Its protein product is CASSPPGQRLVEQYF. The chain links TRBV18 to TRBJ2-7; the match to TRBD1 covers 7 bases. Per the germline V gene, CDR1 is KGHSH and CDR2 is LQKENI. The junction had 11 bases not matched to a gene; V was cut back by 3 bases and J by 6 bases. The CDR3 is 15 amino acids.

CDR3 sequence (DNA): TGCGCCAGCATGGGTCAGCGGGAGTTGTCCGGGGAGCTGTTTTTT. This translates into CASMGQRELSGELFF. The J gene is TRBJ2-2, the V gene TRBV10-2, with TRBD2 matching 8 bases. There are 15 residues in the CDR3. The V and J ends lost 7 bases and 6 bases, in that order; junction bases with no gene match: 10. The germline CDR1 and CDR2 sequences are WSHSY and SAAADI.

The V and J genes are TRBV6-5 and TRBJ2-5; a possible D gene is TRBD2 (5 bases). Trimming left V 5 bases short and J 2 bases short, with 12 bases between. This CDR3 comprises 14 residues. The germline V gene has CDR1 MNHEY and CDR2 SVGAGI. The CDR3 here is CASSNYGVQETQYF. CDR3 nucleotides: TGTGCCAGCAGTAACTACGGGGTACAAGAGACCCAGTACTTC.

The chain employs TRBV10-1 and TRBJ2-2; no reliable D call. The CDR3 loop spans 12 amino acids. V lost 3 bases, J lost 7 bases, and 6 bases lay in between. The germline V gene has CDR1 WNHNN and CDR2 SYGVQD (reference sequence). The CDR3 sequence is CASSEFHGELFF. CDR3 nucleotides: TGCGCCAGCAGTGAATTTCACGGGGAGCTGTTTTTT.

The genes are TRBV2 and TRBJ2-1; D gene uncertain. Germline loops: CDR1 SNHLY, CDR2 FYNNEI. Trimming removed 6 bases at V and 2 bases at J, with 11 bases between. The CDR3 has 14 amino acids. The CDR3 loop is CASSPRIPYNEQFF. CDR3 DNA: TGTGCCAGCAGCCCTAGGATCCCCTACAATGAGCAGTTCTTC.

This chain joins TRBV28 and TRBJ1-1; 9 positions agree with TRBD1. Germline CDR1 MDHEN, CDR2 SYDVKM. Trimming at V came to 6 bases and at J to 4 bases, leaving 12 bases not matched to a gene. The CDR3 totals 16 residues. For the CDR3, the DNA is TGTGCCAGCAGGGGAAGACAGGGGGTAAGGCGCACTGAAGCTTTCTTT. This encodes CASRGRQGVRRTEAFF. The whole variable domain, remainder taken from reference TRBV28 and TRBJ1-1, is DVKVTQSSRYLVKRTGEKVFLECVQDMDHENMFWYRQDPGLGLRLIYFSYDVKMKEKGDIPEGYSVSREKKERFSLILESASTNQTSMYLCASRGRQGVRRTEAFFGQGTRLTVV.

The genes are TRBV11-2 and TRBJ1-1, with D hard to call. Trimming removed 1 base from V and 7 bases from J, with 7 bases in between. Per the germline V gene, CDR1 is SGHAT and CDR2 is FQNNGV. This CDR3 region has 12 residues. The CDR3 bases are TGTGCCAGCAGCTTAGGGCAGAATGAAGCTTTCTTT. Encoded protein: CASSLGQNEAFF. The variable domain in full, with the rest retrieved from reference TRBV11-2 and TRBJ1-1, is EAGVAQSPRYKIIEKRQSVAFWCNPISGHATLYWYQQILGQGPKLLIQFQNNGVVDDSQLPKDRFSAERLKGVDSTLKIQPAKLEDSAVYLCASSLGQNEAFFGQGTRLTVV.

The chain recombines TRBV28 with TRBJ2-4, with 12 bases aligning to TRBD2. This CDR3 region has 15 residues. Germline CDR1 is MDHEN and CDR2 is SYDVKM. The ends lost 7 bases at V and 8 bases at J; junction bases unmatched: 9. CDR3 DNA sequence: TGTGCCAGCACCAGTGGACTAGCGGGAACTGACATTCAGTACTTC. Translating gives CASTSGLAGTDIQYF.

The count of this clone is one. The V gene is TRBV28, the J gene TRBJ1-1; 10 bases fit TRBD1. Unmatched junction bases numbered 10, after V lost 7 bases and J lost 5 bases. This CDR3 spans 15 amino acids. Per the germline V gene, CDR1 is MDHEN and CDR2 is SYDVKM. The DNA for the CDR3 is TGTGCCAGCACATTAGATGTGGGACAGGGGACTGAAGCTTTCTTT. Its translation is CASTLDVGQGTEAFF.

The chain is built from TRBV7-9 and TRBJ2-4, with D possibly being TRBD2 (5 bases). Between the trimmed V and J ends, which lost 3 bases and 9 bases, there was a span of 9 bases. Germline V lookup: CDR1 SEHNR, CDR2 FQNEAQ (reference sequence). The CDR3 loop spans 12 amino acids. The CDR3, as DNA: TGTGCCAGCAGCTTTGAGGGCGGCATTCAGTACTTC. It encodes CASSFEGGIQYF.

Worth noting for this clone: Germline and junction disagree at one end, which may indicate a read error. The V gene is TRBV7-9, the J gene TRBJ1-4, with 9 bases lining up with TRBD1. This CDR3 spans 14 amino acids. Looked up from germline, CDR1 is SEHNR and CDR2 is FQNEAQ (reference sequence). The DNA for the CDR3 is TGTTCCAGCAGCCTGACAGGGGGTTTCGGGAAACTGTTTTTT. Protein product: CSSSLTGGFGKLFF.

The V call is TRBV5-1, the J call TRBJ1-1, with D possibly matching TRBD1 (5 bases). Germline V gene lookup returns CDR1 SGHRS and CDR2 YFSETQ. The CDR3 is 15 amino acids. V was clipped by 9 bases and J by 1 base, with 19 bases between them. This chain's CDR3 is CATNWGGTANTEAFF. The CDR3 DNA follows: TGCGCCACCAATTGGGGGGGAACTGCGAACACTGAAGCTTTCTTT.

V and J are TRBV2 and TRBJ2-1, with a possible D match to TRBD1 (6 bases). The CDR3 sequence is 11 residues long. V lost 5 bases, J lost 8 bases, and 7 bases lay in between. CDR1 and CDR2 (germline): SNHLY, FYNNEI. The CDR3 spells CASSNRDEQFF. As DNA, the CDR3 is TGTGCCAGCAGTAACAGGGATGAGCAGTTCTTC.

In the case of this clone: An end of the junction does not agree with germline; a read error may underlie this. CDR3 residues: CASSLDRDQETQYF. DNA for the CDR3: TGCGCCAGCAGCCTTGACAGGGACCAGGAGACCCAGTACTTC. The chain employs TRBV10-2 and TRBJ2-5, with 7 bases fitting TRBD1. Germline V gene data show CDR1 as WSHSY and CDR2 as SAAADI. This CDR3 is 14 amino acids long.

V gene TRBV28 combines with J gene TRBJ1-5; D is uncertain. The CDR3 totals 16 residues. Trimming pared 6 bases from V and 0 bases from J, leaving 15 bases between. Germline lookup yields CDR1 MDHEN and CDR2 SYDVKM. DNA of the CDR3: TGTGCCAGCAGCCTGTGGCCCGCTTATAGCAATCAGCCCCAGCATTTT. Amino acid sequence: CASSLWPAYSNQPQHF. Combining the CDR3 with reference TRBV28 and TRBJ1-5 gives the whole variable domain DVKVTQSSRYLVKRTGEKVFLECVQDMDHENMFWYRQDPGLGLRLIYFSYDVKMKEKGDIPEGYSVSREKKERFSLILESASTNQTSMYLCASSLWPAYSNQPQHFGDGTRLSIL.

The chain links TRBV5-5 to TRBJ2-7; D uncertain. Germline CDR1 is SGHKS and CDR2 is YYEKEE (reference sequence). The CDR3 is 13 residues long. V gave up 0 bases and J gave up 0 bases, with 4 bases separating them. DNA for the CDR3: TGTGCCAGCAGCTTGGACTTCTCCTACGAGCAGTACTTC. It yields the protein CASSLDFSYEQYF.

The chain has TRBV4-2 and TRBJ2-7; D is undetermined. Germline V gene lookup returns CDR1 LGHNA and CDR2 YNFKEQ. The germline V and J ends were trimmed by 1 base and 2 bases, with 12 bases remaining between them. The length of the CDR3 is 15 residues. The CDR3 is CASSQGPSPAYEQYF. Here the CDR3 DNA reads TGTGCCAGCAGCCAAGGGCCCTCCCCAGCCTACGAGCAGTACTTC.

The chain uses TRBV30 and TRBJ2-7, with D possibly being TRBD2 (5 bases). With 2 bases removed from V and 2 bases from J, the gap between germline ends came to 13 bases. CDR3 length equals 14 residues. Germline CDR1 is GTSNPN and CDR2 is SVGIG (reference sequence). As DNA, the CDR3 is TGTGCCTGGAGTCCCGTTGGGAGAGCCTACGAGCAGTACTTC. Protein sequence: CAWSPVGRAYEQYF.

V usage is TRBV30 and J usage is TRBJ1-1, with 8 bases fitting TRBD1. This CDR3 contains 14 residues. Losses at the gene ends were 4 bases for V and 2 bases for J; bases not matched to a gene: 6. Per the germline V gene, CDR1 is GTSNPN and CDR2 is SVGIG (reference sequence). The CDR3 region is CAWTRRGLNTEAFF. CDR3 nucleotides: TGTGCCTGGACTCGCAGGGGGCTCAACACTGAAGCTTTCTTT.